This TCR beta chain was identified during a study of T-cell reconstitution after alpha-beta-depleted transplantation in children. The germline gives CDR1 SGDLS, CDR2 YYNGEE. V was shortened by 4 bases and J by 0 bases, with 17 bases between the two germline ends. The CDR3 sequence is 17 residues long. This clonotype was detected a few times. Unique molecular identifiers were used to barcode this TCRbeta library. TCRdb recomputed calls from the PCR reads with MiXCR, one row per CDR3 protein. The table shows fewer than 1 million distinct CDR3 sequences, with 15% to 20% occurring only once. This receptor was obtained from a male patient between 5 and 17 years old who had a stem cell transplant for acute lymphoblastic leukemia, so the T cells may come from the graft donor. The chain is built from TRBV9 and TRBJ2-4, with D perhaps matching TRBD1 or TRBD2 (5 bases each). Sequenced here: PBMCs, mostly from graft donor cells, sampled 360 days after TCRalphabeta/CD19-depleted stem cell transplant. Here the CDR3 DNA reads TGTGCCAGCAGCCCCCATGAGGGGACGCTAGCCAAAAACATTCAGTACTTC. Translation: CASSPHEGTLAKNIQYF.